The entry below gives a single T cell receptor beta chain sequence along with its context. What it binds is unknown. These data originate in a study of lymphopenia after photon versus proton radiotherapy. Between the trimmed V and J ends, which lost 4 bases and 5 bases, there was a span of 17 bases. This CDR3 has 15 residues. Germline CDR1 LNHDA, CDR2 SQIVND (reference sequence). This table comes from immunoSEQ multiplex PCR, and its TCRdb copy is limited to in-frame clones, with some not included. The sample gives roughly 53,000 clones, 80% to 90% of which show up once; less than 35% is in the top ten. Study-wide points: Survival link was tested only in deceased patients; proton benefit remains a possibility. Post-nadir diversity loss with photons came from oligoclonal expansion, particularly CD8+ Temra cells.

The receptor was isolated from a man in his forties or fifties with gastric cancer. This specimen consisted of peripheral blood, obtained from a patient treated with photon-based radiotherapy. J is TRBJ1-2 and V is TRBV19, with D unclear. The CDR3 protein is CASSTTGPDRYGYTF. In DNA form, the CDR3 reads TGTGCCAGTAGTACAACCGGGCCGGATCGATATGGCTACACCTTC.